Listed below are T cell receptor beta chains from one sample, sequenced in a study of cytomegalovirus exposure and HLA in healthy donors. The data were produced by immunoSEQ multiplex PCR, yet TCRdb's version contains in-frame clones alone and is incomplete. The table shows about 76,000 clones, with roughly 78% occurring only once. The sequenced sample consisted of PBMCs. These receptors were obtained from a young man in good health and CMV-seronegative. The CDR3 runs from the conserved cysteine through the conserved F or W. D genes are given only for firm matches. Some rows have no size entry. The others give once, few or many, or a class for an expanded clone.

CDR3aa | CDR3nt | abundance | j_gene | d_gene | v_gene
CASSSDRVYGYTF | TGTGCCAGCAGCTCGGACAGGGTGTACGGCTACACCTTC | . | TRBJ1-2 | TRBD1 | TRBV5-6
CASSEVQALNTEAFF | TGTGCCAGCAGTGAAGTACAGGCCCTGAACACTGAAGCTTTCTTT | many | TRBJ1-1 | . | TRBV6-1
CASRGQGYNQPQHF | TGTGCCAGCAGGGGACAGGGGTACAATCAGCCCCAGCATTTT | . | TRBJ1-5 | TRBD1 | TRBV6-5
CASSVVSTDTQYF | TGTGCCAGCAGCGTAGTCAGTACAGATACGCAGTATTTT | . | TRBJ2-3 | . | TRBV9
CASSPKASGGPSSYNEQFF | TGTGCCAGCAGCCCGAAGGCTAGCGGGGGCCCCAGCTCCTACAATGAGCAGTTCTTC | . | TRBJ2-1 | TRBD2 | TRBV9
CASSLSHSNYGYTF | TGTGCCAGCAGCTTATCTCACTCTAACTATGGCTACACCTTC | once | TRBJ1-2 | . | TRBV7-2
CASSQETANSPLHF | TGTGCCAGCAGCCAAGAGACAGCAAATTCACCCCTCCACTTT | . | TRBJ1-6 | . | TRBV14
CASSLSRAQPQHF | TGTGCCAGCAGCTTGAGTCGCGCTCAGCCCCAGCATTTT | . | TRBJ1-5 | . | TRBV11-2
CASRLDSGRNNEQFF | TGTGCCAGCAGGCTGGATAGCGGGAGGAACAATGAGCAGTTCTTC | few | TRBJ2-1 | TRBD2 | TRBV6-1
CASSVGQGNTGELFF | TGTGCCAGCAGTGTTGGACAGGGGAACACCGGGGAGCTGTTTTTT | . | TRBJ2-2 | TRBD1 | TRBV6-1
CASSMGGNYEQYF | TGTGCCAGTAGTATGGGGGGGAACTACGAGCAGTACTTC | . | TRBJ2-7 | TRBD2 | TRBV19
CASSLAHHREGSYNEQFF | TGTGCCAGCAGCTTAGCGCATCACAGGGAAGGCTCCTACAATGAGCAGTTCTTC | . | TRBJ2-1 | . | TRBV7-9
CSAKLAETYNEQFF | TGCAGCGCCAAGCTAGCGGAAACCTACAATGAGCAGTTCTTC | . | TRBJ2-1 | TRBD2 | TRBV29-1
CASSDTPSGYEQYF | TGTGCCAGCAGTGATACCCCGAGTGGCTACGAGCAGTACTTC | . | TRBJ2-7 | . | TRBV6-1
CASSMRIGELFF | TGTGCCAGTAGTATGAGGATCGGGGAGCTGTTTTTT | . | TRBJ2-2 | . | TRBV19
CASSQALSAGGTTDTQYF | TGCGCCAGCAGCCAGGCCTTGTCAGCGGGGGGGACCACAGATACGCAGTATTTT | . | TRBJ2-3 | TRBD2 | TRBV4-3
CASSSPGQLYNEQFF | TGTGCCAGCAGCTCCCCGGGACAGCTCTACAATGAGCAGTTCTTC | . | TRBJ2-1 | TRBD1 | TRBV7-2
CASSLTGGFTEAFF | TGTGCCAGCAGTTTAACAGGGGGCTTCACTGAAGCTTTCTTT | . | TRBJ1-1 | TRBD1 | TRBV27
CASRPTSGQGMGPQHF | TGCGCCAGCAGACCAACCTCGGGACAGGGGATGGGGCCCCAGCATTTT | . | TRBJ1-5 | TRBD1 | TRBV4-1
CASLNEKLFF | TGTGCCAGCCTTAATGAAAAACTGTTTTTT | . | TRBJ1-4 | . | TRBV28
CASSLLPNEKLFF | TGTGCCAGCAGCTTACTTCCTAATGAAAAACTGTTTTTT | . | TRBJ1-4 | . | TRBV7-2
CASSQSPRPGLTLGAEAFF | TGCGCCAGCAGCCAATCCCCGCGACCGGGACTCACGCTTGGGGCTGAAGCTTTCTTT | medium-sized | TRBJ1-1 | . | TRBV4-1
CSVEDRTGGGYTF | TGCAGCGTTGAAGATAGAACAGGGGGGGGCTACACCTTC | . | TRBJ1-2 | TRBD1 | TRBV29-1
CASSPGTPAPDTQYF | TGTGCCAGCAGCCCCGGGACACCGGCCCCAGATACGCAGTATTTT | . | TRBJ2-3 | . | TRBV5-4
CAWETGGLGGYTF | TGTGCCTGGGAGACAGGGGGCTTGGGTGGCTACACCTTC | . | TRBJ1-2 | TRBD1 | TRBV30
CTSSQDRGTGELFF | TGCACCAGCAGCCAAGACAGGGGGACCGGGGAGCTGTTTTTT | . | TRBJ2-2 | . | TRBV1
CASSNREQEFSEQYF | TGTGCCAGCAGCAATCGAGAACAGGAGTTCTCCGAGCAGTACTTC | . | TRBJ2-7 | . | TRBV21-1
CASSLWGSGNSDTQYF | TGTGCCAGCAGTTTATGGGGAAGCGGGAACTCAGATACGCAGTATTTT | . | TRBJ2-3 | TRBD2 | TRBV28
CASSQAKRYTDTQYF | TGCGCCAGCAGCCAAGCAAAGCGGTACACAGATACGCAGTATTTT | . | TRBJ2-3 | . | TRBV4-3
CASSSDGNFYEQYF | TGTGCCAGCAGCTCAGACGGGAACTTTTACGAGCAGTACTTC | . | TRBJ2-7 | . | TRBV11-3
CASINPRDYGYTF | TGTGCCAGCATCAACCCCAGGGATTATGGCTACACCTTC | . | TRBJ1-2 | . | TRBV6-1
CASRYESQPQHF | TGTGCCAGCAGGTACGAGAGTCAGCCCCAGCATTTT | few | TRBJ1-5 | . | TRBV6-6
CASSQDRNTEAFF | TGCGCCAGCAGCCAAGACAGGAACACTGAAGCTTTCTTT | few | TRBJ1-1 | . | TRBV4-3
CASSQEGAGQETQYF | TGTGCCAGCAGCCAAGAAGGGGCAGGACAAGAGACCCAGTACTTC | . | TRBJ2-5 | . | TRBV4-2
CASSLGQGGGYTF | TGCGCCAGCAGCTTGGGGCAGGGAGGTGGCTACACCTTC | once | TRBJ1-2 | . | TRBV5-1
CASSPRGNTEAFF | TGTGCCAGCAGCCCAAGAGGCAACACTGAAGCTTTCTTT | . | TRBJ1-1 | . | TRBV27
CASSVEQGDRAFF | TGTGCCAGCAGCGTAGAACAAGGGGATAGAGCTTTCTTT | . | TRBJ1-1 | . | TRBV9
CASSDGAAFTNEQFF | TGCGCCAGCAGTGATGGAGCGGCCTTTACCAATGAGCAGTTCTTC | once | TRBJ2-1 | . | TRBV10-1
CASRTQGPYNEQFF | TGTGCCAGCAGGACACAGGGTCCCTACAATGAGCAGTTCTTC | . | TRBJ2-1 | . | TRBV6-5
CATSTRGAGNTGELFF | TGTGCCACCAGCACTCGGGGAGCAGGGAACACCGGGGAGCTGTTTTTT | . | TRBJ2-2 | . | TRBV15
CASRLSLVAFF | TGTGCCAGCAGGTTGAGTTTGGTAGCTTTCTTT | . | TRBJ1-1 | . | TRBV28
CASSLTPRENTEAFF | TGTGCCAGCAGCTTGACGCCTCGGGAGAACACTGAAGCTTTCTTT | . | TRBJ1-1 | . | TRBV5-5
CASTGHLGYGYTF | TGTGCCAGCACAGGACATTTGGGGTATGGCTACACCTTC | . | TRBJ1-2 | . | TRBV27
CASSRGTGVGADTQYF | TGCGCCAGCAGCCGGGGTACAGGGGTTGGGGCAGATACGCAGTATTTT | . | TRBJ2-3 | TRBD1 | TRBV4-3
CASRQLQGSGELFF | TGTGCCAGCAGACAACTTCAGGGCTCCGGGGAGCTGTTTTTT | . | TRBJ2-2 | . | TRBV7-6
CASSPGGRLNTEAFF | TGCGCCAGCAGCCCGGGAGGCAGATTGAACACTGAAGCTTTCTTT | . | TRBJ1-1 | . | TRBV5-1
CASTRDRGSGEQYF | TGTGCCAGCACCCGGGACAGGGGGTCAGGCGAGCAGTACTTC | . | TRBJ2-7 | TRBD1 | TRBV2
CASSQVRGSQETQYF | TGCGCCAGCAGCCAAGTGAGAGGGAGCCAAGAGACCCAGTACTTC | . | TRBJ2-5 | . | TRBV4-1
CARDFIRYSGNYGYTF | TGTGCCCGAGACTTCATACGTTACTCGGGGAACTATGGCTACACCTTC | . | TRBJ1-2 | . | TRBV30
CASSLRLQGKVNQPQHF | TGTGCCAGCAGTTTAAGACTTCAGGGGAAGGTGAATCAGCCCCAGCATTTT | . | TRBJ1-5 | . | TRBV27
CASSPRTSGRWDEQFF | TGCGCCAGCAGCCCGAGGACTAGCGGGAGATGGGATGAGCAGTTCTTC | . | TRBJ2-1 | TRBD2 | TRBV4-3
CASWTSGTVYTQYF | TGTGCCAGCTGGACTAGCGGGACTGTATATACGCAGTATTTT | . | TRBJ2-3 | TRBD2 | TRBV18
CASSLSLAGDEQYF | TGTGCCAGCAGTTTGTCACTAGCGGGAGACGAGCAGTACTTC | . | TRBJ2-7 | TRBD2 | TRBV27